In this sample, the clone carrying this T cell receptor (beta chain) turned up many times. The antigen remains undetermined. The source of the sample is a study of T-cell memory formation after mild COVID-19. The wider study: Most TCR clusters belonged to a single donor. Overall study results and limits: Clones contracting across day 15 to 85 had a balanced CD4/CD8 profile; later expanding clones leaned CD4+. Mainly in CM and EM were contracting CD4+ clones; CD8+ were in EMRA.

CDR1 MDHEN and CDR2 SYDVKM come from the germline V gene. Trimming removed 3 bases at V and 5 bases at J, with 13 bases between. The CDR3 covers 14 residues. TCRdb re-analysed the 5' RACE reads in MiXCR, keeping a single row per CDR3 protein. Counted here are more than 14,000 distinct CDR3 sequences, around 21% occurring once; the ten biggest clones make up about 57%. This sequence was found in a man between 18 and 35 years old who had mild COVID-19 (a few samples of this study predate the infection). Cell type and time point are not known. The chain combines TRBV28 with TRBJ1-2; D ambiguous. Sequenced input: PBMCs or a T cell subset sorted from them (not recorded which). This CDR3 is CASSFPTPTYGYTF. CDR3 coding DNA: TGTGCCAGCAGTTTTCCCACCCCCACTTATGGCTACACCTTC.